This T cell receptor beta chain originates from a study of T cell responses to AZD1222 COVID-19 vaccine. This clone was recorded a few times. Some clones are missing from TCRdb's copy, which holds only in-frame ones; the method was immunoSEQ multiplex PCR. The profile shows some 99,000 clones, around 85% of them singletons. This specimen consisted of peripheral blood, obtained 28 days after the second AZD1222 dose. The origin of this receptor is an adult who received the AZD1222 COVID-19 vaccine.

The CDR3 DNA sequence: TGTGCCAGCAGCTCGGGACAGAGTCCGCCCAATCAGCCCCAGCATTTT. Protein product: CASSSGQSPPNQPQHF. This chain connects TRBV7-9 to TRBJ1-5; 7 bases line up with TRBD1. V lost 4 bases and J lost 3; bases outside the gene matches: 9. Germline assignment: CDR1 SEHNR and CDR2 FQNEAQ (reference sequence). The CDR3 loop spans 16 amino acids.